Each of the 31 T cell receptor beta chains below was sequenced from the same sample in a study of cytomegalovirus exposure and HLA in healthy donors. PCR involved 60 Vbeta and 13 Jbeta primers. The data were produced by immunoSEQ multiplex PCR, yet TCRdb's version contains in-frame clones alone and is incomplete. The sample has 250,000 to 350,000 clones; about 75% are singletons. Sequenced input: PBMCs. The origin of the receptors is a female donor in good health and CMV-seronegative.

The chain joins TRBV2 to TRBJ2-2, with 9 bases aligning to TRBD2. Losses at the gene ends were 4 bases for V and 1 base for J; bases not matched to a gene: 4. Germline loops: CDR1 SNHLY, CDR2 FYNNEI. This CDR3 region has 16 residues. DNA of the CDR3: TGTGCCAGCAGTGTCCCAGCGGGAGGGAACACCGGGGAGCTGTTTTTT. Its protein product is CASSVPAGGNTGELFF.

This clone has a handful of counts. The CDR3 DNA follows: TGTGCCATCAGTGGGGCCGCGACAGGGGGCAATCAGCCCCAGCATTTT. It yields the protein CAISGAATGGNQPQHF. The rearrangement links TRBV10-3 to TRBJ1-5; TRBD1 matches 8 bases. Per germline, CDR1 ENHRY and CDR2 SYGVKD. V was clipped by 4 bases and J by 2 bases; unmatched bases: 7. CDR3 length: 16 amino acids.

V gene TRBV27 combines with J gene TRBJ2-7; TRBD2 matches at 9 bases. Germline V gives CDR1 MNHEY, CDR2 SMNVEV (reference sequence). The junction had 10 bases not matched to a gene; V was cut back by 4 bases and J by 6 bases. The CDR3 sequence is 15 residues long. CDR3: CASSSLAGAPREQYF. CDR3 nucleotides: TGTGCCAGCAGTTCCTTAGCGGGAGCCCCGCGCGAGCAGTACTTC.

This clone has just one count. J is TRBJ2-1 and V is TRBV6-5; 9 nucleotides agree with TRBD2. With 1 base clipped from V and 7 bases from J, the junction kept 2 bases outside the gene matches. The CDR3 spans 14 residues. Per germline, CDR1 MNHEY and CDR2 SVGAGI. For the CDR3, the DNA is TGTGCCAGCAGTTACTTCACTAGCGGGAATGAGCAGTTCTTC. Amino acids: CASSYFTSGNEQFF.

The chain is built from TRBV19 and TRBJ2-3; TRBD1 agrees at 7 bases. The J segment lost 5 bases and the V segment lost 0 bases, leaving 8 bases of the junction unmatched. The CDR3 is 16 residues long. Germline lookup yields CDR1 LNHDA and CDR2 SQIVND (reference sequence). The DNA for the CDR3 is TGTGCCAGTAGTATAGAGTATACAGGGGTTTTAGATACGCAGTATTTT. Translating it yields CASSIEYTGVLDTQYF. Full variable domain (rest looked up from reference TRBV19 and TRBJ2-3): DGGITQSPKYLFRKEGQNVTLSCEQNLNHDAMYWYRQDPGQGLRLIYYSQIVNDFQKGDIAEGYSVSREKKESFPLTVTSAQKNPTAFYLCASSIEYTGVLDTQYFGPGTRLTVL.

The chain recombines TRBV4-2 with TRBJ2-2; 8 nucleotides match TRBD2. Trimming removed 4 bases from V and 3 bases from J; junction bases left unmatched: 19. Germline V CDR1 and CDR2: LGHNA, YNFKEQ. The CDR3 length is 20 residues. The CDR3 loop is CASSPWGPTGGPGHTGELFF. The CDR3 DNA follows: TGTGCCAGCAGCCCCTGGGGGCCTACGGGAGGGCCGGGGCACACCGGGGAGCTGTTTTTT.

Written as DNA, the CDR3 is TGTGCCAGCAGTGAACCGGCAGGGGCTAACTATGGCTACACCTTC. It encodes CASSEPAGANYGYTF. The V call is TRBV6-1, the J call TRBJ1-2; D is perhaps TRBD1 (6 bases). With 2 bases removed from V and 0 bases from J, the gap between germline ends came to 10 bases. Germline CDR1 reads MNHNS; CDR2 reads SASEGT. CDR3 length: 15 amino acids.

The chain couples TRBV7-2 to TRBJ2-7; TRBD2 matches 9 bases. V was clipped by 0 bases and J by 5 bases; unmatched bases: 14. Germline V gene sequence: CDR1 SGHTA, CDR2 FQGNSA. This CDR3 contains 18 residues. The CDR3 DNA reads TGTGCCAGCAGCTTAGCTCCGCCGGGACTAGCAGGGAGACACGAGCAGTACTTC. As protein: CASSLAPPGLAGRHEQYF.

Notes on this clone: Mismatch with germline at one junction end may stem from a read error. The chain links TRBV7-9 to TRBJ2-1; possible D gene TRBD1, 6 bases. The CDR3 totals 15 residues. Germline V gene sequence: CDR1 SEHNR, CDR2 FQNEAQ (reference sequence). CDR3 DNA sequence: TGTTCCAGCAGCTCCCGGGACACAGCACACAATGAGCAGTTCTTC. Protein sequence: CSSSSRDTAHNEQFF.

This clone came up a few times. The J gene is TRBJ1-2, the V gene TRBV5-4; D might be TRBD1 (6 bases). This CDR3 spans 14 amino acids. Per germline, CDR1 SGHNT and CDR2 YYREEE (reference sequence). V lost 0 bases, J lost 4 bases, and 10 bases lay in between. The CDR3 protein is CASSLAGGPYGYTF. CDR3 bases: TGTGCCAGCAGCTTGGCCGGGGGGCCCTATGGCTACACCTTC.

The V call is TRBV18, the J call TRBJ2-7; D ambiguous. Deletions cut 0 bases from V and 1 base from J, with 7 bases between. In germline, CDR1 is KGHSH, CDR2 LQKENI. CDR3 length: 14 residues. The CDR3 protein is CASSPPVASYEQYF. CDR3 nucleotide sequence: TGTGCCAGCTCACCACCGGTAGCTTCCTACGAGCAGTACTTC. The entire variable domain, with the rest obtained from reference TRBV18 and TRBJ2-7, is as follows: NAGVMQNPRHLVRRRGQEARLRCSPMKGHSHVYWYRQLPEEGLKFMVYLQKENIIDESGMPKERFSAEFPKEGPSILRIQQVVRGDSAAYFCASSPPVASYEQYFGPGTRLTVT.

This chain links TRBV2 with TRBJ2-1; tentatively, D is TRBD1 (6 bases). The CDR3 totals 14 residues. The V end lost 6 bases, the J end lost 6 bases, and 15 bases lay between the germline ends. The germline CDR1 and CDR2 sequences are SNHLY and FYNNEI. The CDR3: CASRATEGVNEQFF. The CDR3 coding sequence is TGTGCCAGCAGAGCAACAGAGGGGGTCAATGAGCAGTTCTTC.

In its sample, this clone was seen once. The chain couples TRBV27 to TRBJ2-1; no clear D gene. This CDR3 comprises 17 residues. CDR1 and CDR2 (germline): MNHEY, SMNVEV (reference sequence). The V end was cut by 0 bases, the J end by 8 bases, with 20 bases between. The CDR3 DNA reads TGTGCCAGCAGTTTATCTCCGGCCACGGGTTCTTGGCATGAGCAGTTCTTC. Translating gives CASSLSPATGSWHEQFF.

The rearrangement joins TRBV7-9 to TRBJ2-4; D is possibly TRBD2 (5 bases). Germline V lookup: CDR1 SEHNR, CDR2 FQNEAQ (reference sequence). CDR3 length equals 16 residues. V dropped 5 bases and J dropped 1 base, with 15 bases sitting between them. The CDR3 sequence: CASSLSSSSAKNIQYF. The CDR3 DNA reads TGTGCCAGCAGCCTCTCATCTAGCTCCGCCAAAAACATTCAGTACTTC.

This chain links TRBV10-2 with TRBJ1-1; D ambiguous. Germline V lookup: CDR1 WSHSY, CDR2 SAAADI. The V and J ends lost 6 bases and 5 bases respectively, with 13 bases between them. The CDR3 extends over 13 amino acids. The CDR3 spells CASRGSGRTEAFF. The CDR3 bases are TGCGCCAGCAGGGGCTCGGGGAGGACTGAAGCTTTCTTT.

The chain carries TRBV7-2 and TRBJ1-2; possible D gene TRBD1, 6 bases. The CDR3 has 18 residues. Germline V gene data show CDR1 as SGHTA and CDR2 as FQGNSA. Trimming cost V 2 bases and J 4 bases, with 23 bases left between them. CDR3 protein: CASSLTGTSNRPAYGYTF. For the CDR3, the DNA is TGTGCCAGCAGCTTAACGGGGACATCGAACAGACCGGCCTATGGCTACACCTTC.

J is TRBJ2-7 and V is TRBV30; D gene unclear. Germline V gene data show CDR1 as GTSNPN and CDR2 as SVGIG (reference sequence). The CDR3 is 11 amino acids. Trimming took off 2 bases at V and 6 bases at J, with 8 bases between the two ends. The CDR3 region has the DNA TGTGCCTGGAGTAACGGCGGCGAGCAGTACTTC. It encodes CAWSNGGEQYF.

The genes are TRBV6-5 and TRBJ2-1; maybe TRBD1 (5 bases). This CDR3 is 16 amino acids long. The V end was cut by 0 bases, the J end by 8 bases, with 17 bases between. Germline V gene lookup returns CDR1 MNHEY and CDR2 SVGAGI. The CDR3 here is CASSYSTPNPGYEQFF. Written as DNA, the CDR3 is TGTGCCAGCAGTTACTCGACGCCCAACCCAGGGTATGAGCAGTTCTTC.

This clone was counted a single time. The germline gene is not matched at one end of the junction; a read error may be the cause. This chain joins TRBV7-9 and TRBJ1-2; D is perhaps TRBD1 (6 bases). The CDR3 loop spans 13 amino acids. CDR1 is SEHNR, CDR2 FQNEAQ, per germline (reference sequence). CDR3 DNA: TGTTCCAGCAGCTTGGACCCCAACAGGGCCTACACCTTC. The encoded protein is CSSSLDPNRAYTF.

This sequence joins TRBV4-1 and TRBJ2-7, with TRBD1 matching 7 bases. This CDR3 contains 18 residues. Germline V gene sequence: CDR1 MGHRA, CDR2 YSYEKL. The J segment lost 0 bases and the V segment lost 7 bases, leaving 18 bases of the junction unmatched. The CDR3 loop is CASTPGIPGTASSYEQYF. The CDR3, as DNA: TGCGCCAGCACCCCCGGAATCCCCGGGACAGCCAGCTCCTACGAGCAGTACTTC.

This chain joins TRBV27 and TRBJ2-1, with TRBD1 identical over 11 bases. With V trimmed by 11 bases and J by 3 bases, 6 bases remained unmatched. From germline, CDR1 is MNHEY and CDR2 SMNVEV (reference sequence). This CDR3 is built from 14 residues. In DNA form, the CDR3 reads TGTGCCGTGTCCGGGACAGGGGGCTACAATGAGCAGTTCTTC. Encoded protein: CAVSGTGGYNEQFF.

The CDR3 sequence: CASSDSGRGYTF. The CDR3 DNA is TGTGCCAGCAGCGACAGTGGGCGAGGCTACACCTTC. This chain links TRBV9 with TRBJ1-2; D is uncertain. V lost 3 bases to trimming and J lost 8 bases, with 11 bases between them. Germline assignment: CDR1 SGDLS and CDR2 YYNGEE. There are 12 residues in the CDR3.

A remark on this clone: The junction departs from germline at one end; a sequencing error may be responsible. The gene calls are TRBV7-9 and TRBJ2-3; D is undetermined. Germline values: CDR1 SEHNR, CDR2 FQNEAQ (reference sequence). The CDR3 runs to 12 residues. The CDR3 nucleotides read TGTTCCAGCAGCCCCTCGGGTGGAACGCAGTATTTT. Translating it yields CSSSPSGGTQYF.

The chain employs TRBV18 and TRBJ2-1, with D tentatively TRBD1 (5 bases). Germline V lookup: CDR1 KGHSH, CDR2 LQKENI. V lost 4 bases to trimming and J lost 9 bases, with 16 bases between them. There are 14 residues in the CDR3. CDR3 residues: CASSRIGVRGEQFF. Here the CDR3 DNA reads TGTGCCAGCTCACGTATAGGGGTCAGAGGTGAGCAGTTCTTC.

In nucleotides, the CDR3 is TGCGCCAGCAGCCAAGGTCCCGGGGAGACAGGCTACGAGCAGTACTTC. As protein: CASSQGPGETGYEQYF. The chain employs TRBV4-1 and TRBJ2-7, with D maybe TRBD1 (6 bases). The V end was cut by 1 base, the J end by 3 bases, with 16 bases between. CDR3 size: 16 residues. CDR1 is MGHRA and CDR2 is YSYEKL in the germline V gene.

This clone occurred a few times. The chain carries TRBV20-1 and TRBJ2-7; TRBD2 matches 11 bases. Germline-derived CDR1 and CDR2 are DFQATT and SNEGSKA (reference sequence). This CDR3 contains 10 residues. CDR3 coding DNA: TGCAGCCGACTAGCGGGAAAGCAGTACTTC. Translation gives CSRLAGKQYF.

This clone has a handful of counts. The chain combines TRBV9 with TRBJ2-7; the D gene is possibly TRBD1 (5 bases). The V and J ends lost 0 bases and 5 bases respectively, with 12 bases between them. The CDR3 is 14 amino acids. Germline lookup yields CDR1 SGDLS and CDR2 YYNGEE. CDR3 nucleotide sequence: TGTGCCAGCAGCGTAGAGCCAGGCAGGGACGAGCAGTACTTC. Protein: CASSVEPGRDEQYF.

This chain links TRBV7-9 with TRBJ2-1; a weak D match, TRBD1 (6 bases). Germline loops: CDR1 SEHNR, CDR2 FQNEAQ (reference sequence). V lost 6 bases, J lost 0 bases, and 12 bases lay in between. The CDR3 has 15 residues. The DNA for the CDR3 is TGTGCCAGCAGTGACACAGGGAGCTCCTACAATGAGCAGTTCTTC. It codes for CASSDTGSSYNEQFF.

The V gene is TRBV9, the J gene TRBJ2-1; 11 positions agree with TRBD2. The CDR3 is made up of 17 amino acids. J gave up 8 bases and V 3 bases, and 13 bases lay outside the gene matches. CDR1 SGDLS and CDR2 YYNGEE come from the germline V gene. CDR3: CASSAQATSGELDEQFF. The CDR3 DNA sequence: TGTGCCAGCAGCGCTCAAGCGACTAGCGGGGAACTTGATGAGCAGTTCTTC.

This sequence joins TRBV7-2 and TRBJ2-3, with 12 bases identical to TRBD2. Germline trimming cut 4 bases from V and 3 bases from J; bases unmatched to any gene: 11. CDR3 size: 18 residues. Germline CDR1 SGHTA, CDR2 FQGNSA. CDR3 protein: CASSSGLAGRRRTDTQYF. The CDR3 region has the DNA TGTGCCAGCAGCTCCGGACTAGCGGGACGGCGGAGGACAGATACGCAGTATTTT.

A few counts support this clone. V and J are TRBV13 and TRBJ1-1; 8 bases agree with TRBD1. Germline V gene data show CDR1 as PRHDT and CDR2 as FYEKMQ (reference sequence). The CDR3 spans 15 residues. V shed 4 bases, J shed 1 base, and the junction held 5 bases outside the gene matches. CDR3 loop: CASSSRGTGNTEAFF. CDR3 in DNA: TGTGCCAGCAGCTCAAGGGGGACAGGGAACACTGAAGCTTTCTTT.